Each of the 31 T cell receptor beta chains below was sequenced from the same sample in a study of vaccination and CD4 T cells after COVID-19. Which antigens these TCRs recognize remains unknown. Regarding treatment: roughly 10-day PBMC culture with coronavirus spike peptide pools or control peptides (ViraFEST assay). Sequence data for DNA of cultured CD4+ T cells were generated by the Oncomine TCR Beta short-read assay. One entry per CDR3 protein results from TCRdb running MiXCR on the PCR reads. The table lists about 21,000 distinct CDR3 sequences, approximately 51% of them singletons. Material: CD4+ T cells from blood, cultured in vitro. These receptors came from a human donor who had recovered from COVID-19.

The chain couples TRBV5-1 to TRBJ1-5, with D maybe TRBD1 (5 bases). The CDR3 extends over 14 amino acids. Looked up from germline, CDR1 is SGHRS and CDR2 is YFSETQ. The V end lost 2 bases, the J end lost 6 bases, and 12 bases lay between the germline ends. This CDR3 reads CASSFGGRAQPQHF. The CDR3 coding sequence is TGCGCCAGCAGCTTCGGGGGTAGAGCTCAGCCCCAGCATTTT. Using reference TRBV5-1 and TRBJ1-5 for the parts outside the CDR3, the full variable domain is KAGVTQTPRYLIKTRGQQVTLSCSPISGHRSVSWYQQTPGQGLQFLFEYFSETQRNKGNFPGRFSGRQFSNSRSEMNVSTLELGDSALYLCASSFGGRAQPQHFGDGTRLSIL.

The chain links TRBV30 to TRBJ2-2, with a weak D call TRBD1 (5 bases). The CDR3 has 14 residues. Deletions cut 2 bases from V and 5 bases from J, with 12 bases between. CDR1 GTSNPN and CDR2 SVGIG come from the germline V gene (reference sequence). As DNA, the CDR3 is TGTGCCTGGAGTCCATTGACAGAAACCGGGGAGCTGTTTTTT. Translating it yields CAWSPLTETGELFF. The whole variable domain, remainder taken from reference TRBV30 and TRBJ2-2, is SQTIHQWPATLVQPVGSPLSLECTVEGTSNPNLYWYRQAAGRGLQLLFYSVGIGQISSEVPQNLSASRPQDRQFILSSKKLLLSDSGFYLCAWSPLTETGELFFGEGSRLTVL.

This clonotype was recorded only once. The chain recombines TRBV25-1 with TRBJ1-2, with D perhaps TRBD1 (6 bases). The V gene lost 5 bases and the J gene lost 4 bases, with 17 bases spanning the gap. The CDR3 is made up of 15 amino acids. CDR1 MGHDK and CDR2 SYGVNS come from the germline V gene. Here the CDR3 DNA reads TGTGCCAGCAGTTCCGGGGGGGGCGGAAGCTATGGCTACACCTTC. Translated, it gives CASSSGGGGSYGYTF.

The chain joins TRBV6-4 to TRBJ2-5; 7 bases are a match to TRBD1. Germline-derived CDR1 and CDR2 are MRHNA and SNTAGT. The CDR3 has 13 amino acids. Trimming removed 4 bases from V and 4 bases from J; junction bases left unmatched: 3. The CDR3 DNA is TGTGCCAGCAGTGCCAACAGGGGAGAGACCCAGTACTTC. Translated, it gives CASSANRGETQYF.

The chain links TRBV11-3 to TRBJ1-1, with TRBD1 as a possible D gene (5 bases). This CDR3 has 16 residues. Trimming cost V 3 bases and J 4 bases, with 18 bases left between them. Germline CDR1 is SGHNT and CDR2 is YENEEA. Here the CDR3 DNA reads TGTGCCAGCAGCTTTGGAGAAGGGCCAGGGCCCACTGAAGCTTTCTTT. It encodes CASSFGEGPGPTEAFF.

The chain is built from TRBV20-1 and TRBJ2-6; TRBD2 aligns across 8 bases. The CDR3 runs 15 residues. Germline V gene sequence: CDR1 DFQATT, CDR2 SNEGSKA (reference sequence). The junction had 5 bases not matched to a gene; V was cut back by 5 bases and J by 2 bases. The CDR3 here is CSAPSGGTGANVLTF. The CDR3 nucleotides are TGCAGTGCTCCCTCGGGGGGGACTGGGGCCAACGTCCTGACTTTC.

This chain links TRBV18 with TRBJ1-2, with D possibly TRBD1 on 5 matching bases. The ends were cut back, 5 bases at V and 4 bases at J, with 14 bases in the middle. This CDR3 comprises 14 residues. Looked up from germline, CDR1 is KGHSH and CDR2 is LQKENI. The CDR3 nucleotides are TGTGCCAGCTCAAGGGACTTGGAAACCTATGGCTACACCTTC. It is translated as CASSRDLETYGYTF.

This clonotype has only a few counts. The chain has TRBV6-1 and TRBJ2-7; no definite D call. The V end was cut by 0 bases, the J end by 6 bases, with 9 bases between. Germline assignment: CDR1 MNHNS and CDR2 SASEGT. This CDR3 is built from 13 residues. CDR3 nucleotides: TGTGCCAGCAGTGAAGCCCCCCTGGGCGAGCAGTACTTC. Its protein is CASSEAPLGEQYF.

This chain joins TRBV7-9 and TRBJ2-7; no definite D call. The CDR3 length is 11 residues. Trimming took off 1 base at V and 13 bases at J, with 11 bases between the two ends. CDR1 is SEHNR, CDR2 FQNEAQ, per germline (reference sequence). The CDR3 spells CASSLGPGTYF. As DNA, the CDR3 is TGTGCCAGCAGCTTAGGCCCCGGAACTTACTTC.

The chain joins TRBV30 to TRBJ1-4; 7 nucleotides agree with TRBD1. After removal of 4 bases from V and 5 bases from J, the junction contained 1 base not matched to a gene. This CDR3 is 12 amino acids long. Germline V gives CDR1 GTSNPN, CDR2 SVGIG (reference sequence). The CDR3: CAWNRGNEKLFF. As DNA, the CDR3 is TGTGCCTGGAACAGGGGAAATGAAAAACTGTTTTTT.

This chain joins TRBV20-1 and TRBJ2-7; 8 positions match TRBD1. Germline CDR1 DFQATT, CDR2 SNEGSKA (reference sequence). The trim removed 0 bases at V and 5 bases at J, leaving 6 bases unmatched. The length of the CDR3 is 14 residues. CDR3 in amino acids: CSARDPQGADEQYF. The CDR3 region has the DNA TGCAGTGCTAGAGATCCGCAGGGGGCCGACGAGCAGTACTTC.

V is TRBV7-9 and J is TRBJ1-1; D unresolved. Germline CDR1 is SEHNR and CDR2 is FQNEAQ (reference sequence). The V end lost 5 bases, the J end lost 10 bases, and 17 bases lay between the germline ends. The CDR3 sequence is 13 residues long. The CDR3 bases are TGTGCCAGCAGCCTGAATCAGGAACGAGGAGCTTTCTTT. Its translation is CASSLNQERGAFF.

CDR3 coding DNA: TGTGCCAGCAGCTCCCGGGGGGGCCGGACTGAAGCTTTCTTT. Translated: CASSSRGGRTEAFF. The chain carries TRBV7-2 and TRBJ1-1, with D possibly matching TRBD1 (6 bases). Germline values: CDR1 SGHTA, CDR2 FQGNSA. The CDR3 has 14 amino acids. Trimming took off 4 bases at V and 5 bases at J, with 14 bases between the two ends.

This clonotype was observed a few times. The chain recombines TRBV6-1 with TRBJ1-2, with D unresolved. Trimming removed 2 bases from V and 5 bases from J, with 15 bases in between. The CDR3 consists of 15 residues. Germline CDR1 reads MNHNS; CDR2 reads SASEGT. CDR3 region: CASSELALFQYGYTF. The DNA of the CDR3 is TGTGCCAGCAGTGAACTGGCCCTATTCCAATATGGCTACACCTTC.

The chain uses TRBV5-1 and TRBJ2-1, with a possible D match to TRBD2 (6 bases). With 7 bases removed from V and 8 bases from J, the gap between germline ends came to 16 bases. This CDR3 is 13 amino acids long. CDR1 and CDR2 (germline): SGHRS, YFSETQ. CDR3 DNA: TGCGCCAGCTCCGACTTGGGCGGGGATGAGCAGTTCTTC. It encodes CASSDLGGDEQFF. The variable domain in full, with the rest retrieved from reference TRBV5-1 and TRBJ2-1, is KAGVTQTPRYLIKTRGQQVTLSCSPISGHRSVSWYQQTPGQGLQFLFEYFSETQRNKGNFPGRFSGRQFSNSRSEMNVSTLELGDSALYLCASSDLGGDEQFFGPGTRLTVL.

The J gene is TRBJ2-2, the V gene TRBV12-3 or TRBV12-4; 12 nucleotides line up with TRBD2. The length of the CDR3 is 16 residues. V was clipped by 0 bases and J by 7 bases; unmatched bases: 3. DNA for the CDR3: TGTGCCAGCAGTTTAGCGCGACTAGCGGGAGACGGGGAGCTGTTTTTT. Its protein product is CASSLARLAGDGELFF.

The chain couples TRBV5-1 to TRBJ1-1, with D perhaps TRBD1 (5 bases). Germline V gene data show CDR1 as SGHRS and CDR2 as YFSETQ. With 4 bases removed from V and 1 base from J, the gap between germline ends came to 14 bases. The CDR3 contains 15 residues. CDR3 sequence (DNA): TGCGCCAGCAGCCCACTAAACGACAGGAACACTGAAGCTTTCTTT. Translation gives CASSPLNDRNTEAFF.

V and J are TRBV7-9 and TRBJ1-1; the D is unclear. The CDR3 has 14 amino acids. Germline CDR1 is SEHNR and CDR2 is FQNEAQ (reference sequence). Deletions cut 5 bases from V and 3 bases from J, with 13 bases between. The CDR3 DNA reads TGTGCCAGCAGCAATCACGGGGTGGACACTGAAGCTTTCTTT. As protein: CASSNHGVDTEAFF.

This chain connects TRBV7-3 to TRBJ2-2; unclear D gene. The CDR3 extends over 13 amino acids. From germline, CDR1 is SGHTA and CDR2 FQGTGA. Trimming took 4 bases from V and 6 from J, leaving 9 bases between them. CDR3 nucleotide sequence: TGTGCCAGCAGCTCCGATTGGTCCGGGGAGCTGTTTTTT. Amino acids: CASSSDWSGELFF.

The V gene is TRBV5-1, the J gene TRBJ2-1; D unclear. The V gene's germline CDR1 is SGHRS and CDR2 YFSETQ. The CDR3 covers 12 residues. Trimming pared 4 bases from V and 10 bases from J, leaving 12 bases between. CDR3 sequence: CASSLGMGEQFF. For the CDR3, the DNA is TGCGCCAGCAGCCTGGGGATGGGGGAGCAGTTCTTC.

By sample share, this clonotype is medium-sized. The J gene is TRBJ2-3, the V gene TRBV27; TRBD2 aligns across 7 bases. The V gene's germline CDR1 is MNHEY and CDR2 SMNVEV (reference sequence). The J segment lost 6 bases and the V segment lost 5 bases, leaving 8 bases of the junction unmatched. The CDR3 is made up of 14 amino acids. The CDR3 loop is CASSGGGPADTQYF. The CDR3 bases are TGTGCCAGCAGTGGGGGAGGGCCGGCGGATACGCAGTATTTT.

This clonotype was seen a handful of times. The chain uses TRBV7-9 and TRBJ1-5, with 8 nucleotides matching TRBD1. This CDR3 is built from 15 residues. The J segment lost 5 bases and the V segment lost 5 bases, leaving 8 bases of the junction unmatched. Germline V CDR1 and CDR2: SEHNR, FQNEAQ (reference sequence). CDR3 nucleotide sequence: TGTGCCAGCAGCCGGACAGGGAGTATCGATCAGCCCCAGCATTTT. Amino acids: CASSRTGSIDQPQHF. Drawing the rest from reference TRBV7-9 and TRBJ1-5, the complete variable domain is DTGVSQNPRHKITKRGQNVTFRCDPISEHNRLYWYRQTLGQGPEFLTYFQNEAQLEKSRLLSDRFSAERPKGSFSTLEIQRTEQGDSAMYLCASSRTGSIDQPQHFGDGTRLSIL.

V usage is TRBV20-1 and J usage is TRBJ2-1; D might be TRBD1 (5 bases). With 3 bases removed from V and 6 bases from J, the gap between germline ends came to 9 bases. This CDR3 is built from 12 residues. Germline V gives CDR1 DFQATT, CDR2 SNEGSKA (reference sequence). The CDR3 coding sequence is TGCAGTGCTAGCCGACAGCTCAATGAGCAGTTCTTC. It is translated as CSASRQLNEQFF.

This clonotype has more than one count but fewer than ten. The chain links TRBV25-1 to TRBJ2-5; tentatively, D is TRBD1 or TRBD2 (5 bases each). The CDR3 is made up of 12 amino acids. V was shortened by 6 bases and J by 3 bases, with 8 bases between the two germline ends. Germline V lookup: CDR1 MGHDK, CDR2 SYGVNS. Written as DNA, the CDR3 is TGTGCCAGCAGGAGGGGAGAAGAGACCCAGTACTTC. Its translation: CASRRGEETQYF.

This clonotype was recorded once. The chain carries TRBV12-5 and TRBJ1-1; D unclear. Germline V CDR1 and CDR2: LGHNT, FRNRAP. The CDR3 is made up of 14 amino acids. Trimming took 4 bases from V and 4 from J, leaving 13 bases between them. In nucleotides, the CDR3 is TGTGCTAGTGGTTCCAGACTCAGCGGCACTGAAGCTTTCTTT. This codes for CASGSRLSGTEAFF.

In this sample, this clonotype turned up a few times. The gene calls are TRBV6-1 and TRBJ1-1; D gene ambiguous. V gave up 7 bases and J gave up 1 base, with 10 bases separating them. The CDR3 totals 13 residues. Germline V lookup: CDR1 MNHNS, CDR2 SASEGT. CDR3 amino acids: CASITTGNTEAFF. CDR3 in DNA: TGTGCCAGCATTACGACTGGGAACACTGAAGCTTTCTTT.

The chain links TRBV5-1 to TRBJ1-3; 7 positions agree with TRBD1. CDR3 size: 14 residues. Germline V gives CDR1 SGHRS, CDR2 YFSETQ. V lost 4 bases, J lost 4 bases, and 5 bases stayed unmatched. The CDR3, as DNA: TGCGCCAGCAGCGGGAGGGACAGAGGAAACACCATATATTTT. It specifies CASSGRDRGNTIYF. Looking up the rest from reference TRBV5-1 and TRBJ1-3 gives the full variable domain: KAGVTQTPRYLIKTRGQQVTLSCSPISGHRSVSWYQQTPGQGLQFLFEYFSETQRNKGNFPGRFSGRQFSNSRSEMNVSTLELGDSALYLCASSGRDRGNTIYFGEGSWLTVV.

The sample holds one count of this clonotype. This chain connects TRBV10-3 to TRBJ2-1; 9 bases align to TRBD1. Germline-derived CDR1 and CDR2 are ENHRY and SYGVKD. The CDR3 covers 14 residues. V was clipped by 10 bases and J by 8 bases; unmatched bases: 12. The CDR3 protein is CATLGQGSKYEQFF. The CDR3 nucleotides are TGTGCCACCTTGGGACAGGGAAGTAAATATGAGCAGTTCTTC.

A few counts support this clonotype. This chain joins TRBV6-1 and TRBJ1-2, with unresolved D. Germline V gene data show CDR1 as MNHNS and CDR2 as SASEGT. The ends were cut back, 0 bases at V and 0 bases at J, with 14 bases in the middle. The length of the CDR3 is 17 residues. The CDR3 DNA reads as TGTGCCAGCAGTGAAGCGCCTACCGGAACTACTAACTATGGCTACACCTTC. As protein: CASSEAPTGTTNYGYTF.

The chain employs TRBV20-1 and TRBJ2-7; 13 nucleotides align to TRBD2. Unmatched junction bases numbered 8, after V lost 0 bases and J lost 6 bases. CDR1 and CDR2 from the germline V gene are DFQATT and SNEGSKA (reference sequence). This CDR3 spans 16 amino acids. CDR3 bases: TGCAGTGCTAGAGATCGCAGGACTAGCGGGAGCGGCGAGCAGTACTTC. Translated: CSARDRRTSGSGEQYF.

V usage is TRBV28 and J usage is TRBJ1-5; TRBD1 matches 8 bases. The V and J ends lost 4 bases and 6 bases, in that order; junction bases with no gene match: 2. CDR3 length: 13 amino acids. CDR1 is MDHEN, CDR2 SYDVKM, per germline. The CDR3 here is CASSWTGSQPQHF. CDR3 sequence (DNA): TGTGCCAGCAGTTGGACAGGGAGTCAGCCCCAGCATTTT.